This T cell receptor beta chain is drawn from a study of identical twins. Template switching supplied a universal primer site; unique molecular identifiers were carried on the cDNA. TCRdb redid the calling of the 5' RACE reads with MiXCR, one entry per CDR3 protein. The sample consists of roughly 250,000 distinct CDR3 sequences, 11% to 15% of them appearing once. Study observations and caveats: With beta out-of-frame sequences, excess sharing by twins was weaker.

The V gene lost 5 bases and the J gene lost 0 bases, with 13 bases spanning the gap. Per germline, CDR1 SGHKS and CDR2 YYEKEE (reference sequence). The CDR3 has 15 residues. Concerning this clonotype: Its specificity is unknown.

V gene TRBV5-5 combines with J gene TRBJ2-3; D unclear. The source material was memory (CD45RO+) T cells sorted from blood. The TCR comes from a woman in her late teens or twenties in good health. CDR3 in DNA: TGTGCCAGCAGAGGTCGGTTTGCAAGCACAGATACGCAGTATTTT. Its translation is CASRGRFASTDTQYF.